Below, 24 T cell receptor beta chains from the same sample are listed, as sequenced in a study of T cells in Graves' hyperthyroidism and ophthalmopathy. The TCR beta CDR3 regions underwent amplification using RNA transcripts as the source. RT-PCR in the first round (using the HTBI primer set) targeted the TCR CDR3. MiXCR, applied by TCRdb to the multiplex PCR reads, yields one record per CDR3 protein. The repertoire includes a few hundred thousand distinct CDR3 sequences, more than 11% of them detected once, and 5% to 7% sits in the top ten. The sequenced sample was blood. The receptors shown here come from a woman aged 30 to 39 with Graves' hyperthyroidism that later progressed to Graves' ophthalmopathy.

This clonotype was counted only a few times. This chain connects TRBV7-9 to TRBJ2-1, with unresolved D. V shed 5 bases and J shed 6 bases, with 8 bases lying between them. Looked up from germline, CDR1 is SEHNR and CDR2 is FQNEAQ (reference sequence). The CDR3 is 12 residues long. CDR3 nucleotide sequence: TGTGCCAGCAGCCCCGTGGGCAATGAGCAGTTCTTC. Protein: CASSPVGNEQFF. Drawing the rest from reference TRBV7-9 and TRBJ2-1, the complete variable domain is DTGVSQNPRHKITKRGQNVTFRCDPISEHNRLYWYRQTLGQGPEFLTYFQNEAQLEKSRLLSDRFSAERPKGSFSTLEIQRTEQGDSAMYLCASSPVGNEQFFGPGTRLTVL.

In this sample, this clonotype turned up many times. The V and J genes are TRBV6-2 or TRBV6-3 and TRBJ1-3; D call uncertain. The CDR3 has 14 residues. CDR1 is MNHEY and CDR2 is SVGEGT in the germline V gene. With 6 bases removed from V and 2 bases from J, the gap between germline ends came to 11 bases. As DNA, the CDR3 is TGTGCCAGCAGGGGAGCGACGGCTGGAAACACCATATATTTT. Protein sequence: CASRGATAGNTIYF.

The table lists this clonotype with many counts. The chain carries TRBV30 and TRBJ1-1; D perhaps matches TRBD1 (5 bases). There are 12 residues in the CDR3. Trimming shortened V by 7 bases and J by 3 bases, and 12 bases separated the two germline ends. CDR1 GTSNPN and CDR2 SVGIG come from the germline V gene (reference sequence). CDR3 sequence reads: CAYHRGYTEAFF. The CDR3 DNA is TGTGCCTACCATAGGGGTTACACTGAAGCTTTCTTT.

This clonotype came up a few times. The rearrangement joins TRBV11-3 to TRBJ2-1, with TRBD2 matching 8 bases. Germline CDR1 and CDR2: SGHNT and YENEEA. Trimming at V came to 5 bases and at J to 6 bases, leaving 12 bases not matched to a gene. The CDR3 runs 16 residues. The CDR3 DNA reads TGTGCCAGCAGCCCAGGAGGCAGCGGGAGTGGCAATGAGCAGTTCTTC. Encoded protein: CASSPGGSGSGNEQFF. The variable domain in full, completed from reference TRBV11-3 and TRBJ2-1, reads EAGVVQSPRYKIIEKKQPVAFWCNPISGHNTLYWYLQNLGQGPELLIRYENEEAVDDSQLPKDRFSAERLKGVDSTLKIQPAELGDSAVYLCASSPGGSGSGNEQFFGPGTRLTVL.

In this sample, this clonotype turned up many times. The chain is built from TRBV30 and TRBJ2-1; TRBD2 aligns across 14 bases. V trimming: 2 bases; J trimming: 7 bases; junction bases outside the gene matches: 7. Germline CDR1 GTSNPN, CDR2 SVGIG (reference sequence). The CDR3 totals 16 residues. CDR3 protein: CAWSHRLAGGLNEQFF. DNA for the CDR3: TGTGCCTGGAGTCACAGACTAGCGGGAGGGCTAAATGAGCAGTTCTTC.

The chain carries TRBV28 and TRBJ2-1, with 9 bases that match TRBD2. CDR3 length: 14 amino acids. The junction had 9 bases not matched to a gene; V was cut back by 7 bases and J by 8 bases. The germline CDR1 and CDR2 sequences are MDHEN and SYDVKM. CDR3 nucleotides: TGTGCCAGCATTACCCCGGGACTAGCAGATGAGCAGTTCTTC. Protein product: CASITPGLADEQFF.

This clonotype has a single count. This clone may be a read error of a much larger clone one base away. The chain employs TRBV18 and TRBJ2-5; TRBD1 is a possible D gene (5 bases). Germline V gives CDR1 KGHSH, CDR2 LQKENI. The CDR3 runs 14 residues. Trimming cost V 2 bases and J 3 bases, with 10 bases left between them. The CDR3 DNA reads TGTGCCAGCTCACCATTCCAGGGTGAAGAGACCCAGTACTTC. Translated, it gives CASSPFQGEETQYF.

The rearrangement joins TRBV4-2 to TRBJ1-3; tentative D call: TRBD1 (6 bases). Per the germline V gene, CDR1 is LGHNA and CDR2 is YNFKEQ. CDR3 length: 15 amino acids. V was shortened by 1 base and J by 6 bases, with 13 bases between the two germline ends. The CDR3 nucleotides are TGTGCCAGCAGCCAAGCACAGGGCCCGGTAAACACCATATATTTT. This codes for CASSQAQGPVNTIYF.

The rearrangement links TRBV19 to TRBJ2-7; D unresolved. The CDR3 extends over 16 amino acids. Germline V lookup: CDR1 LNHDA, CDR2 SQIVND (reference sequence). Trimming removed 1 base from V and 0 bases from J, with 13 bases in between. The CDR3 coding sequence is TGTGCCAGTAGTATAGGTTTCCCAGCCTCCTCCTACGAGCAGTACTTC. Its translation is CASSIGFPASSYEQYF.

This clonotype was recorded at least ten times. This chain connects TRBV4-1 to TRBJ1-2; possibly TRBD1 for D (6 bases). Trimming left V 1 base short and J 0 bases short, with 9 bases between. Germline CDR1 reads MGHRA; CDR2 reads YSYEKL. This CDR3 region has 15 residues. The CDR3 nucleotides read TGCGCCAGCAGCCAAGCGGGACACACTAACTATGGCTACACCTTC. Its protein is CASSQAGHTNYGYTF.

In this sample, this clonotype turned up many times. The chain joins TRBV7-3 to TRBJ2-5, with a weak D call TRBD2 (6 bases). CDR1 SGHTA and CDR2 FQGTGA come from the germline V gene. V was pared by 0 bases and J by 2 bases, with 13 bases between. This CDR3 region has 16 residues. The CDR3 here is CASSLTSGLGQETQYF. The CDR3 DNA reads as TGTGCCAGCAGCTTAACGAGCGGGTTGGGGCAAGAGACCCAGTACTTC. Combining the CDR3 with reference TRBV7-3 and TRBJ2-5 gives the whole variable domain GAGVSQTPSNKVTEKGKYVELRCDPISGHTALYWYRQSLGQGPEFLIYFQGTGAADDSGLPNDRFFAVRPEGSVSTLKIQRTERGDSAVYLCASSLTSGLGQETQYFGPGTRLLVL.

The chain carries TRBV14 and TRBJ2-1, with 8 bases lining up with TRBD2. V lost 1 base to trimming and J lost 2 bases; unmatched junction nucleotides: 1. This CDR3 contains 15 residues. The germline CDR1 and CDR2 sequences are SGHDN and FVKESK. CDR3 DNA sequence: TGTGCCAGCAGCCAAGCGGGAGGGCCCTACAATGAGCAGTTCTTC. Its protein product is CASSQAGGPYNEQFF.

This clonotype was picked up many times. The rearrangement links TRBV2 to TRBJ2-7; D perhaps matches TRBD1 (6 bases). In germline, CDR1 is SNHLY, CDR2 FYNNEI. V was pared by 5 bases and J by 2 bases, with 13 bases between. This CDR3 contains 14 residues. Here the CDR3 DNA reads TGTGCCAGCAGTCAGGCGGACAGCGCCTACGAGCAGTACTTC. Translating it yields CASSQADSAYEQYF. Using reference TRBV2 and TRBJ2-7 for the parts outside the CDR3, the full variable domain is EPEVTQTPSHQVTQMGQEVILRCVPISNHLYFYWYRQILGQKVEFLVSFYNNEISEKSEIFDDQFSVERPDGSNFTLKIRSTKLEDSAMYFCASSQADSAYEQYFGPGTRLTVT.

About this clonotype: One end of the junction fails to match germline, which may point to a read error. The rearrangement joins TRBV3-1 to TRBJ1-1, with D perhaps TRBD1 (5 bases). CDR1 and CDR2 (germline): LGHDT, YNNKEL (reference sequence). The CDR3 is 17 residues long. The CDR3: CASSKEMAAVGLAEAFF. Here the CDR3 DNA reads TGTGCCAGCAGCAAAGAGATGGCCGCGGTGGGGCTAGCTGAAGCTTTCTTT.

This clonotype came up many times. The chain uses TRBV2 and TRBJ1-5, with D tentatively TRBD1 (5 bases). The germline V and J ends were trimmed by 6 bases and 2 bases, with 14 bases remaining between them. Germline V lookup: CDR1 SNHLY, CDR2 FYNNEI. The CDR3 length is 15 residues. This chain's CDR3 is CASRTRVGGNQPQHF. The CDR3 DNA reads TGTGCCAGCAGGACCAGGGTTGGAGGCAATCAGCCCCAGCATTTT.

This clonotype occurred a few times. The CDR3 DNA sequence: TGTGCCAGCAGCTGGGGACAGGGGGAGATCGGGGAGCTGTTTTTT. Amino acid sequence: CASSWGQGEIGELFF. The genes are TRBV7-3 and TRBJ2-2, with 11 bases aligning to TRBD1. Germline V gene sequence: CDR1 SGHTA, CDR2 FQGTGA. V trimming: 4 bases; J trimming: 7 bases; junction bases outside the gene matches: 5. CDR3 length: 15 amino acids.

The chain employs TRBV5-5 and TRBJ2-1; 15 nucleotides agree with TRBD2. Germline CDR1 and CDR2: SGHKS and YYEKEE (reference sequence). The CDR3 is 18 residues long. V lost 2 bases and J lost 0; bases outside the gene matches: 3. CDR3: CASSFSGLAGGSYNEQFF. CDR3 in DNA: TGTGCCAGCAGCTTTTCGGGACTAGCGGGAGGCTCCTACAATGAGCAGTTCTTC.

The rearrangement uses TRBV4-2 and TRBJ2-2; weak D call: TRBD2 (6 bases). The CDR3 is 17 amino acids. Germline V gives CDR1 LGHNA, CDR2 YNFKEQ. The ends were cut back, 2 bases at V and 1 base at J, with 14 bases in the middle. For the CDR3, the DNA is TGTGCCAGCAGCCAAATTGGGGGGACTCGGAACACCGGGGAGCTGTTTTTT. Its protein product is CASSQIGGTRNTGELFF.

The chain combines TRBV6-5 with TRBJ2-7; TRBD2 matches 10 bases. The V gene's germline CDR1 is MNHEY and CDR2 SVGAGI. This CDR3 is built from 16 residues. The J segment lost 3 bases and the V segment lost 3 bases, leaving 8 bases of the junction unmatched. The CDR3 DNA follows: TGTGCCAGCAGTTATCTAGCGGGAGCGAATAACTACGAGCAGTACTTC. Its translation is CASSYLAGANNYEQYF.

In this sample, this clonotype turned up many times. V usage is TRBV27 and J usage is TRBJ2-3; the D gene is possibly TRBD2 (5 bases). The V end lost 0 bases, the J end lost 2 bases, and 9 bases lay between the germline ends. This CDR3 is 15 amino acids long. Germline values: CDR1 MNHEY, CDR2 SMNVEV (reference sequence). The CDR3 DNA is TGTGCCAGCAGTTTATCGAGCGGTCCCACAGATACGCAGTATTTT. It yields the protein CASSLSSGPTDTQYF.

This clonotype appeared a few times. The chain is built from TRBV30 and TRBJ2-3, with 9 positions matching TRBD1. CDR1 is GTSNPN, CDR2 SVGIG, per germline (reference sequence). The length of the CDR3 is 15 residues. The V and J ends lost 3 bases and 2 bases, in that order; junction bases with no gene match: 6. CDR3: CAWRTRDRVTDTQYF. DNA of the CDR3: TGTGCCTGGAGAACCCGGGACAGGGTCACAGATACGCAGTATTTT.

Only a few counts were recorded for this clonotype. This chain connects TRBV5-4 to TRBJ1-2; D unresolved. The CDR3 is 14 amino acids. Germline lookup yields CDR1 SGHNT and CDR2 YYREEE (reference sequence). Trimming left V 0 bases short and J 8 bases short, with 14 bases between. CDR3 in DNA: TGTGCCAGCAGCTTGGATCGTGGGAATCAGGGCTACACCTTC. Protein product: CASSLDRGNQGYTF.

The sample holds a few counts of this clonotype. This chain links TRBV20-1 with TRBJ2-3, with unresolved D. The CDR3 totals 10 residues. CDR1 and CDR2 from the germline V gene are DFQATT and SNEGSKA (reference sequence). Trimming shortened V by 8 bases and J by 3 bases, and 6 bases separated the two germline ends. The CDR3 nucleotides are TGCAGTCCGCGAACAGATACGCAGTATTTT. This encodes CSPRTDTQYF.

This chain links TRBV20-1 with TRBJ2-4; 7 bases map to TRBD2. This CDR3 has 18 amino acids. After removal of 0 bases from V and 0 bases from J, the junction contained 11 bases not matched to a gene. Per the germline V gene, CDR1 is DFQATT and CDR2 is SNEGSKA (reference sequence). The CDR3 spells CSARDPPLAELAKNIQYF. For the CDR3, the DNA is TGCAGTGCTAGAGACCCGCCTCTAGCGGAGTTAGCCAAAAACATTCAGTACTTC.